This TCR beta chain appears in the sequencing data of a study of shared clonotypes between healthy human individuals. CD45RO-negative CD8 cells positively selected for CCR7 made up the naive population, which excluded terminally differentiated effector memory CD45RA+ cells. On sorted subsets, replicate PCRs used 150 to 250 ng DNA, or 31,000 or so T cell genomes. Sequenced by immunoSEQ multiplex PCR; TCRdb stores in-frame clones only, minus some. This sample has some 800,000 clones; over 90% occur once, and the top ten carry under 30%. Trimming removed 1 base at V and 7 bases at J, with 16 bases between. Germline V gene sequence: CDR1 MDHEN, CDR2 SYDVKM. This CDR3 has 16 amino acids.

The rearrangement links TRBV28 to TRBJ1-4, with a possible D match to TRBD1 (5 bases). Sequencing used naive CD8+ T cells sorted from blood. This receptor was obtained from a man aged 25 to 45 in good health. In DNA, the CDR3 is TGTGCCAGCAGTTTATTCCATACAGGCCGGGGTGAAAAACTGTTTTTT. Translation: CASSLFHTGRGEKLFF.